This T cell receptor (beta chain) was profiled in a study of PD-L1 blockade in urothelial cancer. Method: immunoSEQ multiplex PCR; TCRdb's copy keeps in-frame clones and lacks some. The table includes around 40,000 clones, 35% to 40% detected once. Trimming took off 4 bases at V and 0 bases at J, with 13 bases between the two ends. The germline gives CDR1 SQVTM, CDR2 ANQGSEA. The CDR3 runs 14 residues. The rearrangement joins TRBV29-1 to TRBJ2-7, with D tentatively TRBD2 (6 bases). This TCR was sampled from a man between 60 and 75 years old with urothelial cancer. The sample consisted of tumor tissue, taken before atezolizumab (anti-PD-L1) treatment. The CDR3 loop reads CSVVVRRGSYEQYF. Written as DNA, the CDR3 is TGCAGCGTTGTTGTGAGGCGGGGCTCCTACGAGCAGTACTTC.